The 5 T cell receptor beta chains below were found in one sample sequenced in a study of blood T cell repertoires in COVID-19 (dated by TCRdb to the early 2020s). The library was prepared using the immunoSEQ multiplex PCR assay. Imported from immuneACCESS, the table was reduced by TCRdb to in-frame sequences with V and J called. These copies leave out some clones; in studies compared against another copy, an unresolved V gene accounts for under half, and the cause of the remainder is not known. For this sample the table gives around 100,000 clones, of which roughly 80% were detected only once. The biggest ten clones account for 7.9% of the sample. Source material: peripheral blood. Receptor source: a man aged 65 to 79 with acute or convalescent COVID-19.

This clone was counted a few times. This rearrangement joins TRBV6-5 to TRBJ1-1; D ambiguous. Germline V gene lookup returns CDR1 MNHEY and CDR2 SVGAGI. This CDR3 region has 12 residues. Trimming stripped 9 bases from V and 1 base from J, with 9 bases between. The CDR3 DNA sequence: TGTGCCAGTAGCGGACGGAACACTGAAGCTTTCTTT. Translation: CASSGRNTEAFF.

V is TRBV5-1 and J is TRBJ2-7; D may be TRBD1 (6 bases). Trimming removed 3 bases at V and 2 bases at J, with 12 bases between. Germline V CDR1 and CDR2: SGHRS, YFSETQ. The CDR3 is made up of 14 amino acids. The CDR3 DNA is TGCGCCAGCAGCTCAGGACAGCCGACCTACGAGCAGTACTTC. It specifies CASSSGQPTYEQYF. The full variable domain, completed using reference TRBV5-1 and TRBJ2-7, is KAGVTQTPRYLIKTRGQQVTLSCSPISGHRSVSWYQQTPGQGLQFLFEYFSETQRNKGNFPGRFSGRQFSNSRSEMNVSTLELGDSALYLCASSSGQPTYEQYFGPGTRLTVT.

V and J are TRBV9 and TRBJ2-7; 9 nucleotides match TRBD1. Germline V gene data show CDR1 as SGDLS and CDR2 as YYNGEE. CDR3 size: 15 residues. J was trimmed by 6 bases and V by 4 bases; bases with no gene match: 11. CDR3 residues: CASSPGGQGRAEQYF. DNA for the CDR3: TGTGCCAGCAGCCCGGGGGGACAGGGAAGAGCCGAGCAGTACTTC.

In nucleotides, the CDR3 is TGTGCCAGCATGAGTAATTTCAATCAGCCCCAGCATTTT. Amino acid sequence: CASMSNFNQPQHF. The genes are TRBV2 and TRBJ1-5; D not resolved. V was pared by 7 bases and J by 3 bases, with 10 bases between. Germline lookup yields CDR1 SNHLY and CDR2 FYNNEI. The CDR3 runs to 13 residues. Drawing the rest from reference TRBV2 and TRBJ1-5, the complete variable domain is EPEVTQTPSHQVTQMGQEVILRCVPISNHLYFYWYRQILGQKVEFLVSFYNNEISEKSEIFDDQFSVERPDGSNFTLKIRSTKLEDSAMYFCASMSNFNQPQHFGDGTRLSIL.

This clone was counted only a few times. The chain links TRBV5-1 to TRBJ1-4; possible D gene TRBD1, 5 bases. This CDR3 has 16 residues. The germline V gene encodes CDR1 SGHRS and CDR2 YFSETQ. Deletions cut 4 bases from V and 3 bases from J, with 16 bases between. CDR3 sequence (DNA): TGCGCCAGCAGCCCCCAGGGTTTAGTGTCTAATGAAAAACTGTTTTTT. Its protein product is CASSPQGLVSNEKLFF.